Listed below are T cell receptor beta chains from one sample, sequenced in a study of tumor and adjacent non-tumor tissue in lung cancer. TCRdb used MiXCR to reprocess the multiplex PCR reads, holding one entry per CDR3 protein. The sample has 200,000 to 250,000 distinct CDR3 sequences; 60% to 85% are singletons. The sample comprised lung tumor tissue. The receptors originated from a man aged 55-75 years with non-small cell lung cancer. Both conserved end residues are part of each CDR3. A D gene is named only where the DNA matches it firmly. Not every row has a clone size; where given, it reads once, few, many or a size class.

TRBV5-8	.	TRBJ2-7	.	TGTACCAGCAGCTCACAGCCGGACAACTCCAACGAGCAGTACTTC	CTSSSQPDNSNEQYF
TRBV11-2	.	TRBJ2-6	.	TGTGCCAGCAGCTTGGTTCCAAGGGACATGCCCTCTAGGGCCAACGTCCTGACTTTC	CASSLVPRDMPSRANVLTF
TRBV4-2	.	TRBJ1-1	.	TGTACCAGCAGCCAAGATCCTGATAGCAGCACTGAAGCTTTCTTT	CTSSQDPDSSTEAFF
TRBV4-1	.	TRBJ2-2	once	TGCGCCAGCAGCCTAGCAGGGGTCGACAGGTCGAACACCGGGGAGCTGTTTTTT	CASSLAGVDRSNTGELFF
TRBV5-1	.	TRBJ2-1	.	TGCGCCAGCATCTTGGGGCTAGGGCACTTCAGCTCCTTCAATGAGCAGTTCTTC	CASILGLGHFSSFNEQFF
TRBV4-1	.	TRBJ2-5	.	TGCGCCAACAGCCAAGCGCAGGGTAGAGTATGGGGAATAGAGACCCAGTACTTC	CANSQAQGRVWGIETQYF
TRBV11-2	.	TRBJ2-7	many	TGTGCCAGCAGCCCAATCGACAGGTTGTACGAGCAGTACTTC	CASSPIDRLYEQYF
TRBV29-1	.	TRBJ2-1	.	TGCAGAGTAGCAGGATACAATGAGCAGTTCTTC	CRVAGYNEQFF
TRBV30	TRBD2	TRBJ2-3	.	TGTGCCTGGAGGACTAGCGGGTCCAGGCCAGATACGCAGTATTTT	CAWRTSGSRPDTQYF
TRBV6-5	TRBD1	TRBJ1-6	.	TGTGCCAGCAGCCCTACCTGGACAGGGGGCGGTTCACCCCTCCACTTT	CASSPTWTGGGSPLHF
TRBV5-1	.	TRBJ2-3	few	TGCGCCAGCAGCTTGGGACAACGGTTGGATACGCAGTATTTT	CASSLGQRLDTQYF
TRBV20-1	.	TRBJ1-1	.	TGCAGTGCTATACGGGGGATCACTGAAGCTATCTTT	CSAIRGITEAIF
TRBV4-3	TRBD2	TRBJ2-5	many	TGCGCCAGCAGCCAAGAGACGGGAGGTTCCAGGACCCAGTACTTC	CASSQETGGSRTQYF
TRBV12-3/TRBV12-4	.	TRBJ1-1	.	TGTGCCAACAGTTTTCGGCCAGGGATTTACACTGAAGCTTTCTTT	CANSFRPGIYTEAFF
TRBV5-1	TRBD2	TRBJ2-3	.	TGCGCCAGCAGCCTAGCCCCGCGGGGGGGTAGCACAGATATGCAGTATTTT	CASSLAPRGGSTDMQYF
TRBV20-1	.	TRBJ2-1	.	TGCAGTGGGGAGGATCGGTACGATGAGCAGTTCTTC	CSGEDRYDEQFF
TRBV5-5	TRBD2	TRBJ2-1	.	TGTACCAGCAGCTTGGAAGTAGCGGGAGTGTATGGTGAGCAGTTCTTC	CTSSLEVAGVYGEQFF
TRBV29-1	.	TRBJ1-2	.	TGCAGCTCCCGCTCTGGGGAAAAGTATGGCTACACCTTC	CSSRSGEKYGYTF
TRBV5-4	.	TRBJ2-7	once	TGTGCCAGCAGCTTTGTAAAAGAGGAGAAGTACTTC	CASSFVKEEKYF
TRBV29-1	.	TRBJ1-5	few	TGCAGCGTTGGAGAAGGAAGGGGTCAGCCCCAGCATTTT	CSVGEGRGQPQHF
TRBV6-5	.	TRBJ1-2	few	TGTGCCAGCAGAAACCCCTCTCGGGGGCAAGGCTACACCTTC	CASRNPSRGQGYTF